This is a list of T cell receptor beta chains from one sample in a study of Tregs in tolerant kidney transplant recipients. Sequencing was performed with immunoSEQ multiplex PCR; in TCRdb, only in-frame clones are kept and a portion is missing. This table has more than 60,000 clones, 98% appearing once. Here the sequenced sample was CD4+ T cells from blood, taken before the transplant. These receptors all come from a human donor who received a combined kidney and bone marrow transplant. Both conserved end residues are part of each CDR3. Fields, in order: D gene, clone size, V gene, J gene, CDR3 protein, CDR3 DNA. The D gene is left open where the match is weak. Clone sizes are given selectively: once, few, many, or a class where the clone is expanded.

d_gene: .; abundance: .; v_gene: TRBV30; j_gene: TRBJ1-5; CDR3aa: CAWKGVGGNQPQHF; CDR3nt: TGTGCCTGGAAGGGGGTTGGCGGCAATCAGCCCCAGCATTTT
d_gene: .; abundance: .; v_gene: TRBV25-1; j_gene: TRBJ2-7; CDR3aa: CAARGGENYEQYF; CDR3nt: TGTGCCGCAAGGGGGGGAGAAAACTACGAGCAGTACTTC
d_gene: TRBD2; abundance: .; v_gene: TRBV18; j_gene: TRBJ2-1; CDR3aa: CASSRGTSVEQFF; CDR3nt: TGTGCCAGCTCACGCGGGACTAGTGTCGAGCAGTTCTTC
d_gene: TRBD1; abundance: .; v_gene: TRBV11-2; j_gene: TRBJ1-6; CDR3aa: CASSLEGQYNSPLHF; CDR3nt: TGTGCCAGCAGCCTAGAGGGACAGTATAATTCACCCCTCCACTTT
d_gene: .; abundance: .; v_gene: TRBV18; j_gene: TRBJ2-2; CDR3aa: CASSPLNTGELFF; CDR3nt: TGTGCCAGCTCACCCCTGAACACCGGGGAGCTGTTTTTT
d_gene: TRBD1; abundance: .; v_gene: TRBV4-1; j_gene: TRBJ2-2; CDR3aa: CASSQEDRGRYTGELFF; CDR3nt: TGCGCCAGCAGCCAAGAGGACAGGGGTCGGTACACCGGGGAGCTGTTTTTT
d_gene: TRBD2; abundance: once; v_gene: TRBV7-2; j_gene: TRBJ2-7; CDR3aa: CASSPTSGGSYEQYF; CDR3nt: TGTGCCAGCAGCCCCACCAGCGGGGGTTCCTACGAGCAGTACTTC
d_gene: TRBD1; abundance: .; v_gene: TRBV29-1; j_gene: TRBJ2-5; CDR3aa: CSVPGQDETQYF; CDR3nt: TGCAGCGTACCGGGACAGGATGAGACCCAGTACTTC
d_gene: TRBD2; abundance: .; v_gene: TRBV7-3; j_gene: TRBJ2-1; CDR3aa: CASSPTRAGEGNEQFF; CDR3nt: TGTGCCAGCAGCCCTACTAGGGCGGGGGAGGGCAATGAGCAGTTCTTC
d_gene: .; abundance: once; v_gene: TRBV29-1; j_gene: TRBJ2-3; CDR3aa: CSVETSTDTQYF; CDR3nt: TGCAGCGTTGAAACTAGCACAGATACGCAGTATTTT
d_gene: .; abundance: once; v_gene: TRBV4-2; j_gene: TRBJ1-4; CDR3aa: CASSPGPPFSTNEKLFF; CDR3nt: TGTGCCAGCAGCCCGGGTCCCCCTTTCTCGACTAATGAAAAACTGTTTTTT
d_gene: .; abundance: .; v_gene: TRBV7-9; j_gene: TRBJ1-1; CDR3aa: CASSLVTAFTEAFF; CDR3nt: TGTGCCAGCAGCTTAGTGACAGCCTTCACTGAAGCTTTCTTT
d_gene: .; abundance: .; v_gene: TRBV9; j_gene: TRBJ1-5; CDR3aa: CASSDQGSSQPQHF; CDR3nt: TGTGCCAGCAGCGACCAGGGGAGCAGTCAGCCCCAGCATTTT
d_gene: TRBD1; abundance: .; v_gene: TRBV6-1; j_gene: TRBJ2-7; CDR3aa: CASSERDRFYEQYF; CDR3nt: TGTGCCAGCAGTGAGAGGGACAGGTTCTACGAGCAGTACTTC
d_gene: TRBD1; abundance: .; v_gene: TRBV6-1; j_gene: TRBJ1-5; CDR3aa: CASSELDRGPKWEPQHF; CDR3nt: TGTGCCAGCAGTGAACTCGACAGGGGACCTAAATGGGAGCCCCAGCATTTT
d_gene: TRBD2; abundance: .; v_gene: TRBV4-1; j_gene: TRBJ2-4; CDR3aa: CASSQAGLAEPLAKNIQYF; CDR3nt: TGCGCCAGCAGCCAAGCGGGACTAGCGGAACCCTTAGCCAAAAACATTCAGTACTTC
d_gene: TRBD2; abundance: .; v_gene: TRBV6-4; j_gene: TRBJ2-3; CDR3aa: CASSPSGGTDTQYF; CDR3nt: TGTGCCAGCAGTCCTAGCGGGGGGACAGATACGCAGTATTTT
d_gene: .; abundance: once; v_gene: TRBV11-2; j_gene: TRBJ1-2; CDR3aa: CASSLAGNAGYTF; CDR3nt: TGTGCCAGCAGCTTGGCGGGGAATGCGGGCTACACCTTC
d_gene: TRBD1; abundance: .; v_gene: TRBV5-1; j_gene: TRBJ1-2; CDR3aa: CASSPDRGGIDGYTF; CDR3nt: TGCGCCAGCAGCCCCGACAGGGGGGGTATCGATGGCTACACCTTC
d_gene: TRBD2; abundance: .; v_gene: TRBV10-2; j_gene: TRBJ2-1; CDR3aa: CASSGLAGVLTYNEQFF; CDR3nt: TGCGCCAGCAGTGGACTAGCGGGAGTGCTTACCTACAATGAGCAGTTCTTC
d_gene: TRBD2; abundance: .; v_gene: TRBV12-5; j_gene: TRBJ2-3; CDR3aa: CASSGTSGTDTQYF; CDR3nt: TGTGCTAGTTCCGGGACTAGCGGCACAGATACGCAGTATTTT
d_gene: .; abundance: .; v_gene: TRBV7-8; j_gene: TRBJ2-3; CDR3aa: CASSWAPSTDTQYF; CDR3nt: TGTGCCAGCAGCTGGGCTCCCAGCACAGATACGCAGTATTTT
d_gene: TRBD1; abundance: .; v_gene: TRBV7-9; j_gene: TRBJ2-5; CDR3aa: CASSLARGRETQYF; CDR3nt: TGTGCCAGCAGCTTAGCCAGGGGGCGAGAGACCCAGTACTTC
d_gene: TRBD1; abundance: .; v_gene: TRBV30; j_gene: TRBJ2-7; CDR3aa: CAWRNPGTGILGQYF; CDR3nt: TGTGCCTGGAGGAATCCCGGGACAGGGATTTTGGGGCAGTACTTC
d_gene: .; abundance: .; v_gene: TRBV29-1; j_gene: TRBJ2-3; CDR3aa: CSVAARLETDTQYF; CDR3nt: TGCAGCGTTGCCGCGAGACTAGAAACTGATACGCAGTATTTT
d_gene: TRBD1; abundance: .; v_gene: TRBV11-3; j_gene: TRBJ2-1; CDR3aa: CASSSRTGRNEQFF; CDR3nt: TGTGCCAGCAGCTCTAGGACAGGGAGAAATGAGCAGTTCTTC
d_gene: .; abundance: .; v_gene: TRBV7-9; j_gene: TRBJ1-2; CDR3aa: CASSLSPTGGYGYTF; CDR3nt: TGTGCCAGCAGCTTATCTCCGACGGGGGGCTATGGCTACACCTTC
d_gene: .; abundance: .; v_gene: TRBV5-1; j_gene: TRBJ2-3; CDR3aa: CASSLAPLTDTQYF; CDR3nt: TGCGCCAGCAGCTTGGCCCCACTCACAGATACGCAGTATTTT